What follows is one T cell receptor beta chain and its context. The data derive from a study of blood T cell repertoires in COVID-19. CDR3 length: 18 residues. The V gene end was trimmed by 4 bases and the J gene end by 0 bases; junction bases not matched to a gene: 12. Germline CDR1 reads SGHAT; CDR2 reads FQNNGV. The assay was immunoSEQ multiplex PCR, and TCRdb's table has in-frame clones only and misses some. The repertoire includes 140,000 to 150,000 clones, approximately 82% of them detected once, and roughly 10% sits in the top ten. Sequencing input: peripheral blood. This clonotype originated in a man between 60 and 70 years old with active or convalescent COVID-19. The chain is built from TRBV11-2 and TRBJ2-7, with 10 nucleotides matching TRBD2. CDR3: CASSSGLALEHVSYEQYV. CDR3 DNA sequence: TGTGCCAGCAGCTCGGGACTAGCGCTAGAACACGTCTCCTACGAGCAGTACGTC.